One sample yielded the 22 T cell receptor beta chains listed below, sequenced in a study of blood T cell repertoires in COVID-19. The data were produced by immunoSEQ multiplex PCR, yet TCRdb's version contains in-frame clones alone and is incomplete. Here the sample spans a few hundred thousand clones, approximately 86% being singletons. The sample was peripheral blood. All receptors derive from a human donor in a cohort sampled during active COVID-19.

CDR3 sequence: CASSDRGFGEQYF. The DNA of the CDR3 is TGCGCCAGCAGTGACAGGGGCTTCGGCGAGCAGTACTTC. The chain combines TRBV10-2 with TRBJ2-7; possibly TRBD1 for D (6 bases). V was cut by 3 bases and J by 6 bases, with 12 bases left in between. The CDR3 is 13 amino acids. CDR1 is WSHSY, CDR2 SAAADI, per germline.

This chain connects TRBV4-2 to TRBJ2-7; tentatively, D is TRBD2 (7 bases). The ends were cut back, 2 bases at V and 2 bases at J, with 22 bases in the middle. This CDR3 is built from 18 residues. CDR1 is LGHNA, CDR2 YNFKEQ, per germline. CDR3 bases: TGTGCCAGCAGCCAACTCATCGGGGGGCCCCTACCGACCTACGAGCAGTACTTC. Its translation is CASSQLIGGPLPTYEQYF.

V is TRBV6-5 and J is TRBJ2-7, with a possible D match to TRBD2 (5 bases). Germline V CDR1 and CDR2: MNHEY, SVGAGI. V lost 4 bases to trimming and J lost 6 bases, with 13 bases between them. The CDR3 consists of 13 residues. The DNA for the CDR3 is TGTGCCAGCAGTTCCGCGGGTTTAACCGAGCAGTACTTC. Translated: CASSSAGLTEQYF.

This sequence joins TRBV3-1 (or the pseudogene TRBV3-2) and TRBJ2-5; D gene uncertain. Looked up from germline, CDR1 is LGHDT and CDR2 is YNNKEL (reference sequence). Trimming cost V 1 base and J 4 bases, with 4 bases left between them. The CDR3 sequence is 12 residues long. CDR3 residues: CASSQAPETQYF. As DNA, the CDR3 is TGTGCCAGCAGCCAAGCTCCAGAGACCCAGTACTTC.

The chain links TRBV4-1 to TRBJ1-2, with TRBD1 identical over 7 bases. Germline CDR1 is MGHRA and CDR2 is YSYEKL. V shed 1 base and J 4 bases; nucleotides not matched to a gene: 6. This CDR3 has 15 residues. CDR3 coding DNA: TGCGCCAGCAGCCAAGGCCGACAGGGCCGCTATGGCTACACCTTC. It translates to CASSQGRQGRYGYTF.

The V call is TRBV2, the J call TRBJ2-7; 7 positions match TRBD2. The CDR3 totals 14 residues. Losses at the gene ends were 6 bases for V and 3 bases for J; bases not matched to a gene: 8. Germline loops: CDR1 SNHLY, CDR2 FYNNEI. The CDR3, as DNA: TGTGCCAGCAGGGTGGGGGGGAACGACTACGAGCAGTACTTC. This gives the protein CASRVGGNDYEQYF.

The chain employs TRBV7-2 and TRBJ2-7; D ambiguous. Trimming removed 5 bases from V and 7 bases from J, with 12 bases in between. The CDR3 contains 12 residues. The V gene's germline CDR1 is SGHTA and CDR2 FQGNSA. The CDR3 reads CASSPSPTEQYF. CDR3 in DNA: TGTGCCAGCAGCCCCTCCCCAACTGAGCAGTACTTC.

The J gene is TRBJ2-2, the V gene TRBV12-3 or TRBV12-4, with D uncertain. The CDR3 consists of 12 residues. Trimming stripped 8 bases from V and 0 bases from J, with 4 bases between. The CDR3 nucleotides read TGTGCCAGCCGTCCGAACACCGGGGAGCTGTTTTTT. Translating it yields CASRPNTGELFF.

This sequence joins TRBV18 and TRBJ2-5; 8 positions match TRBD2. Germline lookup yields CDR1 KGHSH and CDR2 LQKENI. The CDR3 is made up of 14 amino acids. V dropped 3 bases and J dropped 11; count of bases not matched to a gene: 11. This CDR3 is CASSPPGLDFSQYF. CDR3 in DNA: TGTGCCAGCTCACCGCCGGGACTAGACTTCTCTCAGTACTTC. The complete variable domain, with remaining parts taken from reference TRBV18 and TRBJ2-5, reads NAGVMQNPRHLVRRRGQEARLRCSPMKGHSHVYWYRQLPEEGLKFMVYLQKENIIDESGMPKERFSAEFPKEGPSILRIQQVVRGDSAAYFCASSPPGLDFSQYFGPGTRLLVL.

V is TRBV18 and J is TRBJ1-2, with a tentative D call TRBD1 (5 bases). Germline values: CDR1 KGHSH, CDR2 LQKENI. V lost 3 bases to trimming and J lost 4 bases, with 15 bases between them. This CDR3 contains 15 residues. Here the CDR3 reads CASSPPQGKGYGYTF. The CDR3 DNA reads TGTGCCAGCTCACCTCCTCAGGGTAAGGGCTATGGCTACACCTTC.

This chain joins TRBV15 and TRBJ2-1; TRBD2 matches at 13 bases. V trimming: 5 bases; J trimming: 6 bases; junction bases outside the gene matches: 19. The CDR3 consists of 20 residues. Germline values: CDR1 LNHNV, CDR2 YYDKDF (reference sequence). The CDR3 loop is CATSGSKMGLAGKYLNEQFF. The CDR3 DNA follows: TGTGCCACCAGCGGATCTAAAATGGGACTAGCGGGAAAATATCTCAATGAGCAGTTCTTC.

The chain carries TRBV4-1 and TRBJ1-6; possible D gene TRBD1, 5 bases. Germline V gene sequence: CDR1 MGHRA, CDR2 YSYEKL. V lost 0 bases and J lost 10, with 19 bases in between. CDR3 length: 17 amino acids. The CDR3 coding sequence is TGCGCCAGCAGCCAAGAAGGTTCCTTCCAGGGCGAGTCACCCCTCCACTTT. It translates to CASSQEGSFQGESPLHF.

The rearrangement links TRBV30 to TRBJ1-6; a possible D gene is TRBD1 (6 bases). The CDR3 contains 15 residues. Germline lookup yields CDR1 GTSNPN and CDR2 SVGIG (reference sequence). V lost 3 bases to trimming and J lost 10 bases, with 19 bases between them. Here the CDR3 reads CAWRDYRVLGSPLHF. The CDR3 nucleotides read TGTGCCTGGAGAGACTACAGGGTGCTCGGATCACCCCTCCACTTT.

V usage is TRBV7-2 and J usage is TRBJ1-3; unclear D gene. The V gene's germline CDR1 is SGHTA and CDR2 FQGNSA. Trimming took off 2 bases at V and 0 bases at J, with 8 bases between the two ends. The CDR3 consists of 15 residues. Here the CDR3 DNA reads TGTGCCAGCAGCTTAACCGATAGCTCTGGAAACACCATATATTTT. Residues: CASSLTDSSGNTIYF.

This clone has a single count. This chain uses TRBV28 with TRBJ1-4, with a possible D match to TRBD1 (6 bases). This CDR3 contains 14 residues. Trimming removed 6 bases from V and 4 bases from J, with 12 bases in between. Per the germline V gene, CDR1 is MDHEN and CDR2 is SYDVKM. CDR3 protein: CASSTQGINEKLFF. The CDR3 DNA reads TGTGCCAGCAGCACGCAGGGGATTAATGAAAAACTGTTTTTT.

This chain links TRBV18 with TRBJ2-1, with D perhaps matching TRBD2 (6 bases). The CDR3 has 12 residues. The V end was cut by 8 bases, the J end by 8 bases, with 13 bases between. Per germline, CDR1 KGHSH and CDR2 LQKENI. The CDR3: CASGGIRDEQFF. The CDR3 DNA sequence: TGTGCCAGCGGAGGGATCCGGGATGAGCAGTTCTTC.

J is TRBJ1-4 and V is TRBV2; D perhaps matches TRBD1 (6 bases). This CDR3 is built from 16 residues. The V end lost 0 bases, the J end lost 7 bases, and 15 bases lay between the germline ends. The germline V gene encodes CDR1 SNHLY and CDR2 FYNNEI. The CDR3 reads CASSEAWGPVGEKLFF. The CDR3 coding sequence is TGTGCCAGCAGTGAAGCTTGGGGGCCCGTGGGTGAAAAACTGTTTTTT.

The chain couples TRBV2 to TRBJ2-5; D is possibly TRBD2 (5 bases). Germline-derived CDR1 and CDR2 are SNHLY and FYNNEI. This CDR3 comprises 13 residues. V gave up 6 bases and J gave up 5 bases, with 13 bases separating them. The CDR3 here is CASSQTSRETQYF. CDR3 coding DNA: TGTGCCAGCAGCCAAACTAGTCGTGAGACCCAGTACTTC.

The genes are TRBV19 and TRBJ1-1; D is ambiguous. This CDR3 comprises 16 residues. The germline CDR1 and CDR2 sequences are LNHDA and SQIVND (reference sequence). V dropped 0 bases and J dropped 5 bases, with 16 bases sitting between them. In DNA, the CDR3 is TGTGCCAGTAGTATAGATCGGGAGACTCAGGCGACTGAAGCTTTCTTT. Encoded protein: CASSIDRETQATEAFF.

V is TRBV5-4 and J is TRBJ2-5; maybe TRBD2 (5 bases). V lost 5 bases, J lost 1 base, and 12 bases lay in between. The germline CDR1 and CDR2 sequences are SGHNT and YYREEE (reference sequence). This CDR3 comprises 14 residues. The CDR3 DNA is TGTGCCAGCAGGCTGGAGGATGCCCAAGAGACCCAGTACTTC. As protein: CASRLEDAQETQYF.

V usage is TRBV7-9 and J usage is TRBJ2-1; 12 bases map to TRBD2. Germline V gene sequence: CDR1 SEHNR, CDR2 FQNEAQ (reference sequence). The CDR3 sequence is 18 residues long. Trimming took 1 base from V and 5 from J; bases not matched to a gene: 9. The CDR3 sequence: CASSLVVVTSGRNNEQFF. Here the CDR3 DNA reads TGTGCCAGCAGCTTAGTGGTGGTCACTAGCGGGAGGAACAATGAGCAGTTCTTC.

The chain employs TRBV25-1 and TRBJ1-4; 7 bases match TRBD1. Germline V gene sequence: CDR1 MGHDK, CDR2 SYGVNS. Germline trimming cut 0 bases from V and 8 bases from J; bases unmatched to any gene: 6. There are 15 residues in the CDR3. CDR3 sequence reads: CASSEYLGTAEKLFF. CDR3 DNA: TGTGCCAGCAGTGAATATTTAGGGACAGCCGAAAAACTGTTTTTT. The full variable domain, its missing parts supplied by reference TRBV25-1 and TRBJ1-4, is EADIYQTPRYLVIGTGKKITLECSQTMGHDKMYWYQQDPGMELHLIHYSYGVNSTEKGDLSSESTVSRIRTEHFPLTLESARPSHTSQYLCASSEYLGTAEKLFFGSGTQLSVL.